A single sample gave rise to the 21 T cell receptor beta chains below, sequenced in a study of cytomegalovirus exposure and HLA in healthy donors. Libraries were prepared by immunoSEQ multiplex PCR; TCRdb keeps only in-frame clonotypes and omits some of them. The repertoire holds 260,000 or so clones, with roughly 90% as singletons. The source material was PBMCs. The source of these receptors is a woman aged 18-30 years in good health and CMV-seronegative.

The table lists this clone with a count of one. The chain employs TRBV27 and TRBJ2-7; 7 bases match TRBD2. This CDR3 is 15 amino acids long. Trimming cost V 1 base and J 1 base; bases outside gene matches: 4. Germline CDR1 and CDR2: MNHEY and SMNVEV (reference sequence). CDR3 residues: CASSLYYGGSYEQYF. The DNA of the CDR3 is TGTGCCAGCAGTTTATATTACGGGGGGTCCTACGAGCAGTACTTC.

The V gene is TRBV14, the J gene TRBJ2-7; 9 bases are shared with TRBD1. The CDR3 totals 15 residues. Germline CDR1 SGHDN, CDR2 FVKESK. The J segment lost 4 bases and the V segment lost 4 bases, leaving 8 bases of the junction unmatched. CDR3 sequence reads: CASSPRTGVGYEQYF. The CDR3 region has the DNA TGTGCCAGCAGCCCACGGACAGGGGTCGGGTACGAGCAGTACTTC.

The J gene is TRBJ2-7, the V gene TRBV6-5; 9 nucleotides align to TRBD2. V lost 6 bases, J lost 6 bases, and 9 bases stayed unmatched. The CDR3 is made up of 14 amino acids. Germline values: CDR1 MNHEY, CDR2 SVGAGI. CDR3 residues: CASSAGLAWVEQYF. CDR3 nucleotides: TGTGCCAGCAGCGCGGGACTAGCCTGGGTCGAGCAGTACTTC.

The table lists this clone with a few counts. The J gene is TRBJ2-1, the V gene TRBV7-2; 14 nucleotides match TRBD2. Germline values: CDR1 SGHTA, CDR2 FQGNSA. With 5 bases clipped from V and 10 bases from J, the junction kept 4 bases outside the gene matches. The CDR3 covers 14 residues. CDR3 amino acids: CASSGLAGGREQFF. The CDR3 DNA reads TGTGCCAGCAGCGGACTAGCGGGAGGACGGGAGCAGTTCTTC.

The chain has TRBV9 and TRBJ2-7, with TRBD1 matching over 9 bases. The V segment lost 2 bases and the J segment 3 bases; nucleotides outside the gene matches: 3. CDR1 and CDR2 from the germline V gene are SGDLS and YYNGEE. CDR3 size: 14 residues. The DNA of the CDR3 is TGTGCCAGCAGCGTGAGGGACAGGGTCTACGAGCAGTACTTC. Protein: CASSVRDRVYEQYF.

This chain uses TRBV18 with TRBJ2-3, with 11 bases that match TRBD2. Germline V lookup: CDR1 KGHSH, CDR2 LQKENI. The V segment lost 3 bases and the J segment 6 bases; nucleotides outside the gene matches: 14. The CDR3 has 18 amino acids. The CDR3 sequence: CASSPGTSGWVGADTQYF. The CDR3 DNA reads TGTGCCAGCTCACCCGGGACTAGCGGATGGGTGGGTGCCGATACGCAGTATTTT.

This clone was detected once. The V and J genes are TRBV27 and TRBJ2-1, with TRBD2 matching 12 bases. There are 16 residues in the CDR3. V shed 2 bases, J shed 6 bases, and the junction held 5 bases outside the gene matches. Germline loops: CDR1 MNHEY, CDR2 SMNVEV (reference sequence). CDR3 bases: TGTGCCAGCAGTTTACGACTAGCGGGAGTGGGCAATGAGCAGTTCTTC. This translates into CASSLRLAGVGNEQFF.

This clone was observed a single time. The chain employs TRBV2 and TRBJ2-1; 9 nucleotides line up with TRBD2. V gave up 3 bases and J gave up 9 bases; unmatched junction bases: 9. The CDR3 is 15 amino acids. CDR1 and CDR2 from the germline V gene are SNHLY and FYNNEI. In DNA form, the CDR3 reads TGTGCCAGCAGTGAGTCGCTAGCGGGACGTACTGAGCAGTTCTTC. This encodes CASSESLAGRTEQFF.

This clone showed up just once. The rearrangement joins TRBV12-5 to TRBJ2-7; D is perhaps TRBD2 (5 bases). The CDR3 covers 14 residues. Germline values: CDR1 LGHNT, CDR2 FRNRAP. V lost 5 bases to trimming and J lost 4 bases, with 15 bases between them. CDR3 coding DNA: TGTGCTAGTGGTCCCCCCGGACGGGGTTACGAGCAGTACTTC. Translated, it gives CASGPPGRGYEQYF.

The chain links TRBV9 to TRBJ2-3; D is uncertain. Looked up from germline, CDR1 is SGDLS and CDR2 is YYNGEE. The CDR3 is made up of 15 amino acids. Trimming removed 0 bases at V and 4 bases at J, with 12 bases between. The CDR3 coding sequence is TGTGCCAGCAGCGTAGTTGGTCACATTGCAGATACGCAGTATTTT. The encoded protein is CASSVVGHIADTQYF.

Only a few counts were recorded for this clone. The J gene is TRBJ1-2, the V gene TRBV7-6; 8 bases match TRBD1. V was clipped by 5 bases and J by 5 bases; unmatched bases: 4. The CDR3 totals 13 residues. Germline V gene data show CDR1 as SGHVS and CDR2 as FNYEAQ. The DNA of the CDR3 is TGTGCCAGCAGCGAGCGGACAGGGTATGGCTACACCTTC. Translating gives CASSERTGYGYTF.

This chain joins TRBV5-4 and TRBJ2-1; 10 nucleotides line up with TRBD2. The J segment lost 0 bases and the V segment lost 1 base, leaving 4 bases of the junction unmatched. This CDR3 has 17 residues. Looked up from germline, CDR1 is SGHNT and CDR2 is YYREEE (reference sequence). The CDR3: CASSLTSGTSSYNEQFF. The CDR3 coding sequence is TGTGCCAGCAGCTTGACTAGCGGGACGAGCTCCTACAATGAGCAGTTCTTC.

The V gene is TRBV28, the J gene TRBJ2-7; no reliable D call. Germline CDR1 and CDR2: MDHEN and SYDVKM. The CDR3 consists of 13 residues. The germline V and J ends were trimmed by 7 bases and 6 bases, with 16 bases remaining between them. CDR3 protein: CASTGPPMGEQYF. DNA of the CDR3: TGTGCCAGCACGGGTCCCCCGATGGGCGAGCAGTACTTC.

This clone has only a few counts. The same CDR3 also results from other DNA sequences found in this sample. This chain links TRBV27 with TRBJ1-5; 8 bases agree with TRBD1. Trimming removed 8 bases from V and 4 bases from J; junction bases left unmatched: 4. CDR1 and CDR2 (germline): MNHEY, SMNVEV (reference sequence). This CDR3 is built from 13 residues. The CDR3 reads CASRTGQNQPQHF. The CDR3 DNA reads as TGTGCCAGCCGGACAGGGCAAAATCAGCCCCAGCATTTT.

J is TRBJ1-1 and V is TRBV29-1; TRBD1 might be the D (6 bases). Per germline, CDR1 SQVTM and CDR2 ANQGSEA. The CDR3 is 12 residues long. The V end lost 7 bases, the J end lost 6 bases, and 15 bases lay between the germline ends. The CDR3 DNA reads as TGCAGCGCCCTCGGACAGATAGCTGAAGCTTTCTTT. It yields the protein CSALGQIAEAFF. The full variable domain, completed using reference TRBV29-1 and TRBJ1-1, is SAVISQKPSRDICQRGTSLTIQCQVDSQVTMMFWYRQQPGQSLTLIATANQGSEATYESGFVIDKFPISRPNLTFSTLTVSNMSPEDSSIYLCSALGQIAEAFFGQGTRLTVV.

The chain couples TRBV6-5 to TRBJ2-7; TRBD1 agrees at 7 bases. V dropped 6 bases and J dropped 4; count of bases not matched to a gene: 9. From germline, CDR1 is MNHEY and CDR2 SVGAGI. There are 14 residues in the CDR3. The CDR3 sequence: CASSPDRVFYEQYF. The CDR3 DNA follows: TGTGCCAGCAGCCCCGACAGGGTCTTTTACGAGCAGTACTTC.

This sequence joins TRBV7-8 and TRBJ1-2; D unclear. The CDR3 has 15 amino acids. The germline V gene encodes CDR1 SGHVS and CDR2 FQNEAQ. With 3 bases removed from V and 0 bases from J, the gap between germline ends came to 11 bases. Here the CDR3 reads CASSFRSGTNYGYTF. As DNA, the CDR3 is TGTGCCAGCAGCTTCCGATCGGGGACTAACTATGGCTACACCTTC.

The chain employs TRBV7-2 and TRBJ2-7, with TRBD2 matching over 10 bases. J was trimmed by 4 bases and V by 5 bases; bases with no gene match: 8. Germline V gives CDR1 SGHTA, CDR2 FQGNSA. There are 15 residues in the CDR3. CDR3 DNA: TGTGCCAGCAGCCTTACTAGCGGGATACCTTACGAGCAGTACTTC. Amino acids: CASSLTSGIPYEQYF.

The chain employs TRBV7-9 and TRBJ2-7; 9 bases map to TRBD2. The CDR3 spans 15 residues. Trimming cost V 5 bases and J 4 bases; bases outside gene matches: 9. The germline CDR1 and CDR2 sequences are SEHNR and FQNEAQ (reference sequence). CDR3 coding DNA: TGTGCCAGCAGCCAGGCGGGACTAGCTTCTTACGAGCAGTACTTC. Translating gives CASSQAGLASYEQYF.

The V call is TRBV14, the J call TRBJ2-1, with D maybe TRBD2 (5 bases). CDR3 length equals 15 residues. The V gene's germline CDR1 is SGHDN and CDR2 FVKESK. V shed 4 bases and J shed 5 bases, with 15 bases lying between them. The CDR3, as DNA: TGTGCCAGCAGCCCGCTAGCTCATCTAAACAATGAGCAGTTCTTC. Its translation: CASSPLAHLNNEQFF. Variable domain in full (rest from reference TRBV14 and TRBJ2-1): EAGVTQFPSHSVIEKGQTVTLRCDPISGHDNLYWYRRVMGKEIKFLLHFVKESKQDESGMPNNRFLAERTGGTYSTLKVQPAELEDSGVYFCASSPLAHLNNEQFFGPGTRLTVL.

This chain links TRBV29-1 with TRBJ1-2; 8 bases map to TRBD1. Trimming removed 7 bases from V and 2 bases from J; junction bases left unmatched: 12. The germline V gene has CDR1 SQVTM and CDR2 ANQGSEA. There are 15 residues in the CDR3. The CDR3 sequence: CSGRTLDRVNYGYTF. DNA for the CDR3: TGCAGCGGGAGAACTTTGGACAGGGTGAACTATGGCTACACCTTC.